This T cell receptor beta chain was recovered during a study of shared clonotypes between healthy human individuals. Study-wide results and caveats: It was expected that sequencing depth would affect clonotype sharing among donors. Represented diversity, genetic and exposure-history alike, was limited by few donors.

Across several immunoSEQ plates, the genomic DNA of each subset was split evenly. The repertoire was sequenced with immunoSEQ multiplex PCR; TCRdb's copy has only in-frame clones and lacks some. The sample yields roughly 2,500,000 clones, more than 85% seen once. CDR1 is KGHSH and CDR2 is LQKENI in the germline V gene. The J segment lost 0 bases and the V segment lost 1 base, leaving 9 bases of the junction unmatched. The CDR3 loop spans 18 amino acids. In regard to this clone: Its antigen is still unknown.

The V gene is TRBV18, the J gene TRBJ1-1; 9 nucleotides align to TRBD1. Sequencing used naive CD4+ T cells from PBMCs. Sample subset: CD45RA+ positively selected. This receptor was obtained from a man aged 18 to 29 in good health. Some clones in this sample may be carry-over from other donors' samples. As DNA, the CDR3 is TGTGCCAGCTCACCACGGAGACAGGGGGGGATAATGAACACTGAAGCTTTCTTT. It is translated as CASSPRRQGGIMNTEAFF.